This entry describes one TCR beta chain. Antigen specificity is unknown. This sample's time point: cycle 4 day 1 (C4D1), after 5 to 7 weeks of nivolumab. Each patient relapsed following autologous stem cell transplantation, and prior brentuximab vedotin exposure differed. Best responses were complete response, partial response or progressive disease. V was shortened by 2 bases and J by 3 bases, with 17 bases between the two germline ends. Per germline, CDR1 MRHNA and CDR2 SNTAGT. The CDR3 covers 17 residues. This sample is part of a study of PD-1 blockade in classical Hodgkin lymphoma. The repertoire was sequenced with immunoSEQ multiplex PCR; TCRdb's copy has only in-frame clones and lacks some. The table includes 25,000 to 35,000 clones, roughly 75% detected once. Study-wide findings and caveats: Partial responders and progressors had significantly lower baseline TCR diversity. Newly diagnosed patients reportedly had lower baseline TCR diversity than healthy donors. At C4D1, TCR diversity had climbed significantly for CD4+ cells, though not for CD8+ cells.

The chain recombines TRBV6-4 with TRBJ1-5; D uncertain. This clonotype was obtained from a human donor with classical Hodgkin lymphoma. The material sequenced was peripheral blood mononuclear cells (PBMCs), taken before the fourth cycle of nivolumab. CDR3 DNA: TGTGCCAGCAGTGACCCTACCGAGGCAGTGATCAATCAGCCCCAGCATTTT. This translates into CASSDPTEAVINQPQHF.